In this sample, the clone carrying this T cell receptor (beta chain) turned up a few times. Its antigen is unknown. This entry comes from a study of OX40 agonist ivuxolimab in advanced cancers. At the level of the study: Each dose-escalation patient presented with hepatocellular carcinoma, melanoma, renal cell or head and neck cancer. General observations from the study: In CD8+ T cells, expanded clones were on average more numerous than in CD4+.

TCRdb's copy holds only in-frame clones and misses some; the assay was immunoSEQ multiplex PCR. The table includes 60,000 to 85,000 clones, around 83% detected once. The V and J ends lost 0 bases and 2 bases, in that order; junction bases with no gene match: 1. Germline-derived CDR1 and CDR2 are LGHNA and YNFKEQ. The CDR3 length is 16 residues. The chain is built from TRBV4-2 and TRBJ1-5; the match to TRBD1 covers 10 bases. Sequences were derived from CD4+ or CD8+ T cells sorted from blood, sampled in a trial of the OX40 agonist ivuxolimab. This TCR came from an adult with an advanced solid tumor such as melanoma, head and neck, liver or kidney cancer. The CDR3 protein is CASSQEGTGGNQPQHF. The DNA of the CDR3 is TGTGCCAGCAGCCAAGAAGGGACAGGGGGCAATCAGCCCCAGCATTTT.